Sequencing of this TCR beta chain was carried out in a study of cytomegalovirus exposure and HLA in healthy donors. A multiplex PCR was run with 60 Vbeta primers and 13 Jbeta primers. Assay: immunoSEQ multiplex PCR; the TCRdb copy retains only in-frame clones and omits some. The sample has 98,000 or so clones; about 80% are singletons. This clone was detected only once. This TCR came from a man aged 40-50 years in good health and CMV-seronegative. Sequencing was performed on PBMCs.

The CDR3 sequence: CASKTGPNQETQYF. In DNA form, the CDR3 reads TGTGCCAGCAAGACAGGTCCCAACCAAGAGACCCAGTACTTC. The V call is TRBV28, the J call TRBJ2-5, with D perhaps TRBD1 (6 bases). The CDR3 covers 14 residues. The V gene lost 7 bases and the J gene lost 0 bases, with 12 bases spanning the gap. The germline gives CDR1 MDHEN, CDR2 SYDVKM.